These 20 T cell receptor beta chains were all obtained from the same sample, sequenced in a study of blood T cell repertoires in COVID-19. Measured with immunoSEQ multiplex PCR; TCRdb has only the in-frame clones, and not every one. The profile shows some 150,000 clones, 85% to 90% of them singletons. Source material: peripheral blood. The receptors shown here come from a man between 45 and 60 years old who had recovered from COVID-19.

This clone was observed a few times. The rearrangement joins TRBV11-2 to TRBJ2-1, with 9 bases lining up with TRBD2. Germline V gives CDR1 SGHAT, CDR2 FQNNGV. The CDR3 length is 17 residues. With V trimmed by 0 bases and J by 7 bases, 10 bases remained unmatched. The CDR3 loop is CASSLDGSGGSWNEQFF. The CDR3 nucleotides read TGTGCCAGCAGCTTAGATGGTAGCGGGGGATCATGGAATGAGCAGTTCTTC.

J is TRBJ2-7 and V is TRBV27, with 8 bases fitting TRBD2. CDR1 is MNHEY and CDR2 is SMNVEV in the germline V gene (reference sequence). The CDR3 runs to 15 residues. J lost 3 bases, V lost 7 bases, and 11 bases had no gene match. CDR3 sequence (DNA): TGTGCCAGCAAAATGTTTAGCGGGGCTTTCTACGAGCAGTACTTC. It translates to CASKMFSGAFYEQYF.

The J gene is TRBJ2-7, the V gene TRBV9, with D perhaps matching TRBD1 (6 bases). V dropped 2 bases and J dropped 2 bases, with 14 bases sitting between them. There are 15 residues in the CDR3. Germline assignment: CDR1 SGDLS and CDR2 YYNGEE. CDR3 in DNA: TGTGCCAGCAGCGTCGCACCGGGACACCCCTACGAGCAGTACTTC. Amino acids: CASSVAPGHPYEQYF.

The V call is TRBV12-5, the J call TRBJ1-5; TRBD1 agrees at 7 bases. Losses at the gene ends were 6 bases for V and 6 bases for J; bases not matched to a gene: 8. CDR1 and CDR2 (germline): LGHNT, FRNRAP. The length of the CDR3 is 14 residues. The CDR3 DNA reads TGTGCTAGTGGCCCCGACAGGGTTGGTCAGCCCCAGCATTTT. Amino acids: CASGPDRVGQPQHF.

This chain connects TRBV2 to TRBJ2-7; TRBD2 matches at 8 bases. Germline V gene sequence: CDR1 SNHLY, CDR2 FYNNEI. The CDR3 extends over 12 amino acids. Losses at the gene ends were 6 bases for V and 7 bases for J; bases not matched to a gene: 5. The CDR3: CASRPRGGEQYF. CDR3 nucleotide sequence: TGTGCCAGCAGACCACGGGGGGGTGAGCAGTACTTC.

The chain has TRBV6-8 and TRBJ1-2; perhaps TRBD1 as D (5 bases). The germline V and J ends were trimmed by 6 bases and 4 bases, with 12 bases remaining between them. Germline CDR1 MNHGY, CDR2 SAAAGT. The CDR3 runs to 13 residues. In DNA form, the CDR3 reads TGTGCCAGCAGGCTGGACACTACCTATGGCTACACCTTC. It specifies CASRLDTTYGYTF.

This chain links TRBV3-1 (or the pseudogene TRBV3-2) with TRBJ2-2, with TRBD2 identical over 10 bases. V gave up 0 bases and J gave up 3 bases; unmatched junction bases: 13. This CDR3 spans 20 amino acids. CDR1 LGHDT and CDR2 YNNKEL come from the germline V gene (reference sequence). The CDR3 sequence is CASSQDLWASGGAHTGELFF. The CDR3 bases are TGTGCCAGCAGCCAAGATCTTTGGGCTAGCGGGGGCGCCCACACCGGGGAGCTGTTTTTT.

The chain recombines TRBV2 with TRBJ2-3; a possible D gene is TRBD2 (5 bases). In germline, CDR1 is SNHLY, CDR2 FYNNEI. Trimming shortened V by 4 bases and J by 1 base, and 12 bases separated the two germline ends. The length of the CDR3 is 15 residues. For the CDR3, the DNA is TGTGCCAGCAGTGGAGCCGCGGGTCGCACAGATACGCAGTATTTT. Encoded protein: CASSGAAGRTDTQYF. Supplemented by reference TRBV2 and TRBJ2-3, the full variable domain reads EPEVTQTPSHQVTQMGQEVILRCVPISNHLYFYWYRQILGQKVEFLVSFYNNEISEKSEIFDDQFSVERPDGSNFTLKIRSTKLEDSAMYFCASSGAAGRTDTQYFGPGTRLTVL.

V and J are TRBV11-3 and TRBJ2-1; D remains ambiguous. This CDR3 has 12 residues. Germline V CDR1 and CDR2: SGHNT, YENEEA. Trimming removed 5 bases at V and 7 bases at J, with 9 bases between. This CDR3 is CASSLNWNEQFF. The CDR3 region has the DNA TGTGCCAGCAGCCTAAACTGGAATGAGCAGTTCTTC.

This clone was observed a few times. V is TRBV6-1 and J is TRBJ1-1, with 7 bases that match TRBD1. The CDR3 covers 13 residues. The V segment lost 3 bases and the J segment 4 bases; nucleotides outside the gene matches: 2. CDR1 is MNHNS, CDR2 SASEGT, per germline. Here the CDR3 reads CASSDRGATEAFF. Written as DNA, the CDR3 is TGTGCCAGCAGTGACAGGGGGGCCACTGAAGCTTTCTTT.

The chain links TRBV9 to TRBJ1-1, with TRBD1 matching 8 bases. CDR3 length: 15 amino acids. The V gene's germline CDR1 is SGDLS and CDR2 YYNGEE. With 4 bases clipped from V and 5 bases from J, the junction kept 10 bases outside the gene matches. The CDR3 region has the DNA TGTGCCAGCAGCTTCACCGGGACAGGTAGGACTGAAGCTTTCTTT. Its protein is CASSFTGTGRTEAFF.

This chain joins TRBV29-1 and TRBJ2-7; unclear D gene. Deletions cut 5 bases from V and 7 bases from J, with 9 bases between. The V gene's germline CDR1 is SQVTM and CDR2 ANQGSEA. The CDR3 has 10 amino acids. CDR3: CSVSSFEQYF. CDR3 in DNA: TGCAGCGTTTCGTCGTTTGAGCAGTACTTC.

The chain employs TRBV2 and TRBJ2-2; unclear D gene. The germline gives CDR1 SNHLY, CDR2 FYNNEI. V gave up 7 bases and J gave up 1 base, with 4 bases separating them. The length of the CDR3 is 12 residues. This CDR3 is CASNWNTGELFF. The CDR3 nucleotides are TGTGCCAGCAACTGGAACACCGGGGAGCTGTTTTTT.

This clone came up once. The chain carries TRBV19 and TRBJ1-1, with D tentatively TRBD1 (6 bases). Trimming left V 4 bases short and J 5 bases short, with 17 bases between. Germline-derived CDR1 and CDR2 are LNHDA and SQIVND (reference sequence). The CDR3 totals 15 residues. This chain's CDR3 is CASSSHTGQWTEAFF. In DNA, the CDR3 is TGTGCCAGTAGTAGTCACACAGGGCAATGGACTGAAGCTTTCTTT.

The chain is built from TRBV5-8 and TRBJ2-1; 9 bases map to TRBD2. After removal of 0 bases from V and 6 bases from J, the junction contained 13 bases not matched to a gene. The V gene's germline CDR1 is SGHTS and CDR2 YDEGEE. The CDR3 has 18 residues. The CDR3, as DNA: TGTGCCAGCAGCTTGGAAAGCGGGGGGCCGCGTAGCGGCAATGAGCAGTTCTTC. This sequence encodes CASSLESGGPRSGNEQFF.

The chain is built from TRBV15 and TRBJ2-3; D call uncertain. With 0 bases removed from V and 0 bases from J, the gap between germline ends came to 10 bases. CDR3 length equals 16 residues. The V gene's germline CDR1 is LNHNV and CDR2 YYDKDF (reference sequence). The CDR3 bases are TGTGCCACCAGCAGAGATCCTGGCACAAGCACAGATACGCAGTATTTT. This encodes CATSRDPGTSTDTQYF.

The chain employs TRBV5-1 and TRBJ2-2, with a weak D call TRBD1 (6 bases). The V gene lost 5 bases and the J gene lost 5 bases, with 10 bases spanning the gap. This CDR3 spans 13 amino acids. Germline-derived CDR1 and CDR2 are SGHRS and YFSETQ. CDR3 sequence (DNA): TGCGCCAGCAGGCCAGGACAGACCGGGGAGCTGTTTTTT. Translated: CASRPGQTGELFF.

DNA for the CDR3: TGTGCCAGCAGTGATTCTGGGCTGGGGGAGCTGTTTTTT. It specifies CASSDSGLGELFF. The V gene is TRBV6-1, the J gene TRBJ2-2; no definite D call. The CDR3 is 13 residues long. Germline CDR1 reads MNHNS; CDR2 reads SASEGT. V was shortened by 3 bases and J by 8 bases, with 10 bases between the two germline ends.

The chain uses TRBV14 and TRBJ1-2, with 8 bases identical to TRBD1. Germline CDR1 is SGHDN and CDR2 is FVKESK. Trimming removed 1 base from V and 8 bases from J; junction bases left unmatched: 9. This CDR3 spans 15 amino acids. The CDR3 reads CASSQVWTGPLGYTF. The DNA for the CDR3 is TGTGCCAGCAGCCAAGTTTGGACAGGGCCCTTGGGCTACACCTTC. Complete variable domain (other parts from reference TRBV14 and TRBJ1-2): EAGVTQFPSHSVIEKGQTVTLRCDPISGHDNLYWYRRVMGKEIKFLLHFVKESKQDESGMPNNRFLAERTGGTYSTLKVQPAELEDSGVYFCASSQVWTGPLGYTFGSGTRLTVV.

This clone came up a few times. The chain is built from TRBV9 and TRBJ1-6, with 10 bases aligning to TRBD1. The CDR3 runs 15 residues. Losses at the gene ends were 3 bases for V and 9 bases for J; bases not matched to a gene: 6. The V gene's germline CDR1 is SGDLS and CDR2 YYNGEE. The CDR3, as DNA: TGTGCCAGCAGCGCTCCGGGACAGGGGTTTTCACCCCTCCACTTT. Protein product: CASSAPGQGFSPLHF.